These T cell receptor beta chains were read from a single sample in a study of T cell responses to AZD1222 COVID-19 vaccine. Profiling relied on immunoSEQ multiplex PCR, and the TCRdb table lists in-frame clones only, not all of them. The data hold around 99,000 clones, with roughly 85% observed a single time. The input for sequencing was peripheral blood, taken 28 days after the second AZD1222 dose. The receptors were sampled from an adult who received the AZD1222 COVID-19 vaccine. Both conserved end residues are part of each CDR3. Each record gives: V gene, J gene, clone size, D gene, CDR3 protein, CDR3 DNA. D genes are given only for firm matches. Clone size, where shown, is once, few, many, or a class for clones that have expanded.

V: TRBV2; J: TRBJ1-3; size: .; D: TRBD1; CDR3: CASSEALGQSSGNTIYF; DNA: TGTGCCAGCAGTGAAGCTCTGGGACAGAGCTCTGGAAACACCATATATTTT
V: TRBV7-9; J: TRBJ1-1; size: .; D: .; CDR3: CASSLRPEAFF; DNA: TGTGCCAGCAGCTTACGGCCAGAAGCTTTCTTT
V: TRBV7-3; J: TRBJ2-3; size: .; D: .; CDR3: CASSFGTDTQYF; DNA: TGTGCCAGCAGCTTCGGGACAGATACGCAGTATTTT
V: TRBV28; J: TRBJ1-2; size: .; D: .; CDR3: CASSFSSFANYGYTF; DNA: TGTGCCAGCAGCTTTTCCAGTTTTGCTAACTATGGCTACACCTTC
V: TRBV19; J: TRBJ1-5; size: .; D: TRBD1; CDR3: CASSIDGTGGNQPQHF; DNA: TGTGCCAGTAGTATAGATGGAACAGGGGGCAATCAGCCCCAGCATTTT
V: TRBV28; J: TRBJ2-1; size: .; D: TRBD1; CDR3: CASSTTGGPYEQFF; DNA: TGTGCCAGCAGTACGACAGGGGGTCCCTATGAGCAGTTCTTC
V: TRBV5-1; J: TRBJ2-4; size: .; D: .; CDR3: CASSLGIAPGQLAKNIQYF; DNA: TGCGCCAGCAGCTTGGGGATTGCGCCGGGACAACTAGCCAAAAACATTCAGTACTTC
V: TRBV6-5; J: TRBJ1-3; size: .; D: .; CDR3: CASTVDSSGNTIYF; DNA: TGTGCCAGCACCGTCGACAGTTCTGGAAACACCATATATTTT
V: TRBV5-1; J: TRBJ2-1; size: .; D: TRBD1; CDR3: CASSRDSSYNEQFF; DNA: TGCGCCAGTAGCCGGGACAGCTCCTACAATGAGCAGTTCTTC
V: TRBV9; J: TRBJ1-3; size: .; D: .; CDR3: CASSPQALGNTIYF; DNA: TGTGCCAGCAGCCCCCAGGCCCTCGGAAACACCATATATTTT
V: TRBV4-2; J: TRBJ2-7; size: .; D: TRBD2; CDR3: CASSQDSSGLYEQYF; DNA: TGTGCCAGCAGCCAGGACTCTAGCGGACTCTACGAGCAGTACTTC
V: TRBV18; J: TRBJ1-3; size: .; D: .; CDR3: CASSPADSGNTIYF; DNA: TGTGCCAGCTCACCGGCCGACTCTGGAAACACCATATATTTT
V: TRBV28; J: TRBJ1-4; size: .; D: .; CDR3: CASSSTRGYDEKLFF; DNA: TGTGCCAGCAGTTCCACCAGGGGATACGATGAAAAACTGTTTTTT
V: TRBV24-1; J: TRBJ2-7; size: .; D: TRBD1; CDR3: CATSEGGTGRSYEQYF; DNA: TGTGCCACCAGTGAGGGGGGGACAGGGAGATCCTACGAGCAGTACTTC
V: TRBV15; J: TRBJ1-5; size: .; D: .; CDR3: CATSREQGTNNQPQHF; DNA: TGTGCCACCAGCAGAGAACAGGGCACTAACAATCAGCCCCAGCATTTT
V: TRBV7-9; J: TRBJ2-7; size: .; D: TRBD1; CDR3: CASSLGAGGGEQYF; DNA: TGTGCCAGCAGCTTAGGAGCAGGGGGCGGCGAGCAGTACTTC
V: TRBV24-1; J: TRBJ2-7; size: .; D: TRBD2; CDR3: CATSDRNCGSHGTSGGDSYEQYF; DNA: TGTGCCACCAGTGATAGAAATTGTGGCTCCCACGGGACTAGCGGGGGAGACTCCTACGAGCAGTACTTC
V: TRBV5-1; J: TRBJ1-5; size: .; D: .; CDR3: CASSLTDPRMQPQHF; DNA: TGCGCCAGCAGCTTGACAGACCCGAGGATGCAGCCCCAGCATTTT
V: TRBV19; J: TRBJ2-7; size: .; D: .; CDR3: CASSIGQDGIYEQYF; DNA: TGTGCCAGTAGTATAGGGCAGGATGGTATTTACGAGCAGTACTTC
V: TRBV5-1; J: TRBJ1-2; size: .; D: .; CDR3: CASSLTVGNNYGYTF; DNA: TGCGCCAGCAGCTTGACGGTCGGGAACAACTATGGCTACACCTTC
V: TRBV18; J: TRBJ2-5; size: .; D: .; CDR3: CASSPDIQETQYF; DNA: TGTGCCAGCTCCCCAGATATCCAAGAGACCCAGTACTTC
V: TRBV5-4; J: TRBJ1-3; size: .; D: TRBD1; CDR3: CASSSRDRDRNTIYF; DNA: TGTGCCAGCAGCTCCCGGGACAGGGATAGAAACACCATATATTTT
V: TRBV5-6; J: TRBJ1-5; size: .; D: .; CDR3: CASSAAGGVYQPQHF; DNA: TGTGCCAGCAGCGCGGCAGGAGGGGTATACCAGCCCCAGCATTTT
V: TRBV5-5; J: TRBJ2-2; size: .; D: TRBD1; CDR3: CASSLPQGAGELFF; DNA: TGTGCCAGCAGCTTGCCGCAGGGGGCCGGGGAGCTGTTTTTT
V: TRBV7-2; J: TRBJ2-7; size: .; D: .; CDR3: CASSLGQAASSYEQYF; DNA: TGTGCCAGCAGCTTAGGACAGGCAGCGAGCTCCTACGAGCAGTACTTC
V: TRBV6-1; J: TRBJ1-2; size: .; D: .; CDR3: CASSERVTEPYYGYTF; DNA: TGTGCCAGCAGTGAACGAGTGACCGAACCTTACTATGGCTACACCTTC
V: TRBV7-9; J: TRBJ2-7; size: few; D: TRBD1; CDR3: CASSLRTGRYEQYF; DNA: TGTGCCAGCAGCCTGAGGACAGGCCGCTACGAGCAGTACTTC
V: TRBV27; J: TRBJ2-7; size: .; D: .; CDR3: CASSLDPRQEQYF; DNA: TGTGCCAGCAGTTTGGACCCACGGCAGGAGCAGTACTTC
V: TRBV27; J: TRBJ1-1; size: .; D: .; CDR3: CASSQQGTPGTEAFF; DNA: TGTGCCAGCAGCCAACAGGGTACACCTGGCACTGAAGCTTTCTTT
V: TRBV4-3; J: TRBJ2-3; size: .; D: TRBD1; CDR3: CASSQGTGPTDTQYF; DNA: TGCGCCAGCAGCCAAGGGACAGGACCCACAGATACGCAGTATTTT
V: TRBV30; J: TRBJ2-5; size: once; D: TRBD2; CDR3: CAWSTAGGEETQYF; DNA: TGTGCCTGGAGTACGGCGGGGGGGGAAGAGACCCAGTACTTC
V: TRBV5-1; J: TRBJ2-5; size: .; D: .; CDR3: CASSLRTLKISETQYF; DNA: TGCGCCAGCAGCTTGCGGACACTCAAAATCTCGGAGACCCAGTACTTC
V: TRBV28; J: TRBJ2-5; size: .; D: .; CDR3: CASSFETGTTVETQYF; DNA: TGTGCCAGCAGTTTTGAGACAGGAACGACCGTAGAGACCCAGTACTTC
V: TRBV7-2; J: TRBJ1-2; size: .; D: .; CDR3: CASSPTGSLGGGYTF; DNA: TGTGCCAGCAGCCCTACCGGTAGCCTCGGCGGGGGCTACACCTTC
V: TRBV25-1; J: TRBJ1-1; size: .; D: .; CDR3: CASSTPMNTEAFF; DNA: TGTGCCAGCAGTACCCCCATGAACACTGAAGCTTTCTTT
V: TRBV5-1; J: TRBJ1-1; size: .; D: TRBD1; CDR3: CASSQGQGGTEAFF; DNA: TGCGCCAGCAGCCAAGGACAGGGAGGCACTGAAGCTTTCTTT
V: TRBV6-5; J: TRBJ2-3; size: .; D: .; CDR3: CASSYSSPGLADTQYF; DNA: TGTGCCAGCAGTTACTCGAGCCCAGGGTTGGCAGATACGCAGTATTTT
V: TRBV4-2; J: TRBJ2-6; size: .; D: TRBD1; CDR3: CASSRQGDFSGANVLTF; DNA: TGTGCCAGCAGCCGACAGGGGGATTTCTCCGGGGCCAACGTCCTGACTTTC
V: TRBV4-1; J: TRBJ1-4; size: .; D: .; CDR3: CASSQEYTGSAGVLFF; DNA: TGCGCCAGCAGCCAAGAGTACACGGGGTCGGCTGGTGTACTGTTTTTT
V: TRBV7-9; J: TRBJ1-1; size: .; D: TRBD1; CDR3: CASSSPTGLSTEAFF; DNA: TGTGCCAGCAGCTCTCCGACAGGGTTGAGCACTGAAGCTTTCTTT
V: TRBV19; J: TRBJ1-2; size: once; D: .; CDR3: CASSIGGTNYGYTF; DNA: TGTGCCAGTAGTATCGGGGGTACCAACTATGGCTACACCTTC
V: TRBV5-4; J: TRBJ2-7; size: .; D: .; CDR3: CASSLPQGYEQYF; DNA: TGTGCCAGCAGCCTCCCCCAAGGATACGAGCAGTACTTC
V: TRBV14; J: TRBJ1-6; size: .; D: .; CDR3: CASSLEGFVSPLHF; DNA: TGTGCCAGCAGCCTGGAGGGGTTTGTCTCACCCCTCCACTTT
V: TRBV7-9; J: TRBJ2-7; size: few; D: .; CDR3: CASSFATYEQYF; DNA: TGTGCCAGCAGCTTCGCAACCTACGAGCAGTACTTC
V: TRBV5-5; J: TRBJ1-6; size: .; D: .; CDR3: CASSLYERSSYNSPLHF; DNA: TGTGCCAGCAGCTTGTACGAGCGGAGCTCCTATAATTCACCCCTCCACTTT
V: TRBV6-6; J: TRBJ2-4; size: .; D: .; CDR3: CASTQRGGNIQYF; DNA: TGTGCCAGCACTCAGAGGGGGGGGAACATTCAGTACTTC
V: TRBV6-5; J: TRBJ2-7; size: .; D: TRBD2; CDR3: CASSTPGGYEQYF; DNA: TGTGCCAGCAGTACCCCGGGGGGCTACGAGCAGTACTTC
V: TRBV11-2; J: TRBJ2-1; size: .; D: TRBD1; CDR3: CASSTRTGGYDNEQFF; DNA: TGTGCCAGCAGCACCCGGACAGGGGGCTATGACAATGAGCAGTTCTTC